The 8 T cell receptor beta chains presented below share a single source sample, sequenced in a study of cytomegalovirus exposure and HLA in healthy donors. It was with 60 Vbeta and 13 Jbeta primers that the PCR ran. Profiled with immunoSEQ multiplex PCR; TCRdb holds only in-frame clones, not every one. The repertoire consists of about 88,000 clones, with over 65% occurring once and the leading ten covering about a sixth. Sequences were obtained from PBMCs. The receptors stem from a woman between 18 and 29 years old in good health and CMV-seropositive.

This chain connects TRBV4-3 to TRBJ1-4; TRBD1 matches 9 bases. The CDR3 length is 18 residues. V was pared by 5 bases and J by 1 base, with 11 bases of the junction left unmatched. Germline values: CDR1 LGHNA, CDR2 YSLEER. In nucleotides, the CDR3 is TGCGCCAGCAGCTTACGGGACAGGGTAAAAGAAACTAATGAAAAACTGTTTTTT. Its translation: CASSLRDRVKETNEKLFF.

The V call is TRBV19, the J call TRBJ2-1; TRBD2 agrees at 7 bases. This CDR3 is built from 13 residues. The V gene's germline CDR1 is LNHDA and CDR2 SQIVND (reference sequence). Trimming at V came to 10 bases and at J to 6 bases, leaving 9 bases not matched to a gene. CDR3 region: CATKAGVFNEQFF. CDR3 sequence (DNA): TGTGCCACGAAGGCGGGGGTCTTCAATGAGCAGTTCTTC.

The chain is built from TRBV7-2 and TRBJ2-5; 12 positions match TRBD2. Germline V gene lookup returns CDR1 SGHTA and CDR2 FQGNSA. The CDR3 consists of 17 residues. Trimming at V came to 1 base and at J to 5 bases, leaving 8 bases not matched to a gene. CDR3 in amino acids: CASSLGASGRASETQYF. The CDR3 coding sequence is TGTGCCAGCAGCTTAGGGGCTAGCGGGAGGGCCTCGGAGACCCAGTACTTC.

The gene calls are TRBV6-6 and TRBJ2-3, with 11 bases lining up with TRBD2. The V gene's germline CDR1 is MNHNY and CDR2 SVGAGI (reference sequence). V was pared by 6 bases and J by 1 base, with 6 bases of the junction left unmatched. The CDR3 spans 16 residues. The CDR3 DNA follows: TGTGCCAGCAGGGCTAGCGGGGGGTTGGGCACAGATACGCAGTATTTT. Translation: CASRASGGLGTDTQYF.

The chain couples TRBV19 to TRBJ1-5; D ambiguous. V was trimmed by 2 bases and J by 2 bases, leaving 13 bases between them. Germline V lookup: CDR1 LNHDA, CDR2 SQIVND (reference sequence). There are 16 residues in the CDR3. The DNA of the CDR3 is TGTGCCAGTAGTATATTGGCTGGGCAGCGCAATCAGCCCCAGCATTTT. Protein: CASSILAGQRNQPQHF.

About this clone: Other DNA sequences of this sample code for an identical CDR3. This chain joins TRBV7-2 and TRBJ1-1; D perhaps matches TRBD1 (5 bases). Trimming removed 1 base from V and 0 bases from J, with 6 bases in between. The CDR3 contains 14 residues. Germline CDR1 is SGHTA and CDR2 is FQGNSA. The chain's CDR3 is CASSLGGVNTEAFF. The CDR3 DNA reads as TGTGCCAGCAGCTTAGGGGGCGTGAACACTGAAGCTTTCTTT.

This clone was picked up a small number of times. This specimen includes other DNA sequences encoding the same CDR3. The chain is built from TRBV19 and TRBJ2-2, with 8 bases matching TRBD1. Germline CDR1 is LNHDA and CDR2 is SQIVND (reference sequence). The CDR3 extends over 14 amino acids. The J segment lost 4 bases and the V segment lost 4 bases, leaving 2 bases of the junction unmatched. The CDR3 nucleotides are TGTGCCAGTAGTACGACAGGGGTCACCGGGGAGCTGTTTTTT. This codes for CASSTTGVTGELFF.

This chain connects TRBV5-1 to TRBJ2-3; perhaps TRBD2 as D (6 bases). In germline, CDR1 is SGHRS, CDR2 YFSETQ. This CDR3 spans 16 amino acids. The V gene lost 0 bases and the J gene lost 4 bases, with 15 bases spanning the gap. The CDR3 is CASSLDPVGGPDTQYF. The CDR3 DNA sequence: TGCGCCAGCAGCTTGGACCCTGTGGGGGGTCCAGATACGCAGTATTTT.